The 5 T cell receptor beta chains in this list originate from one sample, sequenced in a study of OX40 agonist ivuxolimab in advanced cancers. The repertoire was sequenced with immunoSEQ multiplex PCR; TCRdb's copy has only in-frame clones and lacks some. This sample has 65,000 to 95,000 clones, with 91% found just once. The sequences come from CD4+ or CD8+ T cells sorted from blood, collected in a trial of the OX40 agonist ivuxolimab. The receptors originated from an adult with an advanced solid tumor such as melanoma, head and neck, liver or kidney cancer.

J is TRBJ1-4 and V is TRBV6-6; D is possibly TRBD1 (5 bases). V was pared by 8 bases and J by 11 bases, with 18 bases between. Germline values: CDR1 MNHNY, CDR2 SVGAGI (reference sequence). The CDR3 loop spans 13 amino acids. CDR3 in amino acids: CASLNSGGEKLFF. CDR3 coding DNA: TGTGCCAGCCTGAACAGTGGGGGTGAGAAACTGTTTTTT.

The V gene is TRBV5-8, the J gene TRBJ1-1, with D possibly matching TRBD1 (6 bases). The CDR3 loop spans 14 amino acids. V was pared by 1 base and J by 0 bases, with 7 bases between. Germline values: CDR1 SGHTS, CDR2 YDEGEE. CDR3 protein: CASSLTGLNTEAFF. DNA for the CDR3: TGTGCCAGCAGCTTGACAGGGTTGAACACTGAAGCTTTCTTT.

The chain links TRBV6-1 to TRBJ2-1, with a tentative D call TRBD2 (6 bases). The germline V gene has CDR1 MNHNS and CDR2 SASEGT. V lost 7 bases and J 7 bases, leaving 11 bases between the germline ends. This CDR3 has 12 amino acids. In nucleotides, the CDR3 is TGTGCCAGCACCCCTAGCGCAAATGAGCAGTTCTTC. This encodes CASTPSANEQFF.

The chain employs TRBV11-3 and TRBJ2-2, with 10 nucleotides matching TRBD2. The length of the CDR3 is 16 residues. CDR1 is SGHNT and CDR2 is YENEEA in the germline V gene. V dropped 5 bases and J dropped 6; count of bases not matched to a gene: 9. The CDR3 loop reads CASSRTSGRGAGELFF. The CDR3 nucleotides read TGTGCCAGCAGCCGAACGAGCGGGAGGGGGGCCGGGGAGCTGTTTTTT.

The chain combines TRBV5-4 with TRBJ2-5; 8 bases agree with TRBD2. CDR3 length equals 16 residues. Germline CDR1 and CDR2: SGHNT and YYREEE (reference sequence). The V gene end was trimmed by 0 bases and the J gene end by 5 bases; junction bases not matched to a gene: 9. Here the CDR3 DNA reads TGTGCCAGCAGCTTGGAAGGAGCGGGAGTCCGGGAGACCCAGTACTTC. Translation: CASSLEGAGVRETQYF.